Below are 12 T cell receptor beta chains sequenced from a single sample in a study of long-term antiretroviral therapy in people with HIV. Investigators performed immunoSEQ version v3.0 at survey level. Using immunoSEQ multiplex PCR, the repertoire was profiled, and TCRdb retains in-frame clones only, with some absent. The sample carries tens of thousands of clones, more than 75% recorded once. The specimen was unsorted PBMCs, collected 1.9 years after starting antiretroviral therapy. The receptors were sampled from a man between 18 and 35 years old with HIV.

CDR3 nucleotide sequence: TGTGCCAGCAGCCCGGTCGGGGGGAGCGGGGAGACCCAGTACTTC. Its translation: CASSPVGGSGETQYF. The genes are TRBV7-8 and TRBJ2-5, with 7 bases identical to TRBD2. Losses at the gene ends were 5 bases for V and 5 bases for J; bases not matched to a gene: 11. The CDR3 spans 15 residues. Germline V gene sequence: CDR1 SGHVS, CDR2 FQNEAQ.

The chain couples TRBV6-1 to TRBJ1-5; D is undetermined. Trimming left V 6 bases short and J 7 bases short, with 4 bases between. The germline CDR1 and CDR2 sequences are MNHNS and SASEGT. The CDR3 has 10 amino acids. CDR3 sequence (DNA): TGTGCCAGCAGGATACAGCCCCAGCATTTT. It encodes CASRIQPQHF.

This chain uses TRBV27 with TRBJ2-3, with D unresolved. V dropped 2 bases and J dropped 2 bases, with 11 bases sitting between them. Per the germline V gene, CDR1 is MNHEY and CDR2 is SMNVEV (reference sequence). This CDR3 is built from 15 residues. CDR3 sequence: CASSLRLPDTDTQYF. The CDR3 DNA follows: TGTGCCAGCAGTTTAAGGTTGCCAGACACAGATACGCAGTATTTT.

The V call is TRBV19, the J call TRBJ2-1, with D tentatively TRBD2 (5 bases). The CDR3 is 13 amino acids. CDR1 is LNHDA, CDR2 SQIVND, per germline (reference sequence). Trimming removed 8 bases from V and 0 bases from J, with 8 bases in between. The CDR3 DNA sequence: TGTGCCAGTTCGGGGAGCTCCTACAATGAGCAGTTCTTC. Its translation: CASSGSSYNEQFF.

The genes are TRBV6-6 and TRBJ2-2; D gene unclear. The CDR3 length is 12 residues. Germline V gene data show CDR1 as MNHNY and CDR2 as SVGAGI (reference sequence). V was clipped by 7 bases and J by 2 bases, with 5 bases between them. DNA of the CDR3: TGTGCCAGCAACACTAACACCGGGGAGCTGTTTTTT. Amino acids: CASNTNTGELFF.

The V and J genes are TRBV11-3 and TRBJ1-4; no clear D. Germline lookup yields CDR1 SGHNT and CDR2 YENEEA. V lost 4 bases and J 7 bases, leaving 10 bases between the germline ends. This CDR3 is built from 13 residues. This CDR3 reads CASSSSEGEKLFF. CDR3 sequence (DNA): TGTGCCAGCAGCTCTTCTGAAGGTGAAAAACTGTTTTTT.

The chain is built from TRBV27 and TRBJ1-5; D is unclear. V was trimmed by 3 bases and J by 0 bases, leaving 18 bases between them. The CDR3 has 18 residues. Germline loops: CDR1 MNHEY, CDR2 SMNVEV (reference sequence). CDR3 residues: CASSLEGGPIYSNQPQHF. The CDR3 nucleotides are TGTGCCAGCAGTTTGGAGGGAGGCCCGATTTATAGCAATCAGCCCCAGCATTTT.

The gene calls are TRBV5-8 and TRBJ1-5; D gene ambiguous. Germline V CDR1 and CDR2: SGHTS, YDEGEE. With 7 bases removed from V and 0 bases from J, the gap between germline ends came to 20 bases. The CDR3 runs to 17 residues. The CDR3 region is CASGLTPTTYSNQPQHF. CDR3 DNA: TGTGCCAGCGGACTAACGCCCACGACATATAGCAATCAGCCCCAGCATTTT.

V usage is TRBV6-5 and J usage is TRBJ2-4, with D possibly matching TRBD2 (5 bases). The CDR3 is 14 amino acids. Per the germline V gene, CDR1 is MNHEY and CDR2 is SVGAGI. V was trimmed by 0 bases and J by 8 bases, leaving 11 bases between them. DNA of the CDR3: TGTGCCAGCAGTTACTCCGCAGCGGAGGACATTCAGTACTTC. This gives the protein CASSYSAAEDIQYF.

The J gene is TRBJ1-1, the V gene TRBV27, with D hard to call. The germline gives CDR1 MNHEY, CDR2 SMNVEV (reference sequence). Trimming took 8 bases from V and 0 from J, leaving 22 bases between them. The CDR3 has 17 residues. The CDR3 is CASGPSGWRKMNTEAFF. The CDR3 nucleotides read TGTGCCAGCGGACCCTCCGGTTGGAGAAAAATGAACACTGAAGCTTTCTTT.

The table lists this clone with a few counts. The V call is TRBV28, the J call TRBJ1-2; D gene unclear. The CDR3 totals 15 residues. V was cut by 6 bases and J by 4 bases, with 18 bases left in between. Germline V gene sequence: CDR1 MDHEN, CDR2 SYDVKM. CDR3 region: CASSPSVTPIYGYTF. The CDR3 DNA follows: TGTGCCAGCAGCCCCTCCGTGACCCCGATCTATGGCTACACCTTC.

The chain combines TRBV6-6 with TRBJ2-7; D gene uncertain. This CDR3 is built from 14 residues. Trimming removed 3 bases from V and 3 bases from J, with 12 bases in between. Germline loops: CDR1 MNHNY, CDR2 SVGAGI (reference sequence). The CDR3 nucleotides are TGTGCCAGCAGTTATGCAGGTCACAACTACGAGCAGTACGTC. This encodes CASSYAGHNYEQYV.